This T cell receptor (beta chain) comes out of a study of cytomegalovirus exposure and HLA in healthy donors listed by TCRdb under 2017. Background on the whole study: An earlier analysis of roughly 500 of the donors reported over 250 Gb of sequence data and around 110 million unique TCR beta sequences obtained from about 200 million T cells. An earlier analysis of some 500 of the donors used high-throughput TCR beta sequencing to judge whether each TCR beta V gene segment behaved as functional or pseudogenic. The study was designed to test whether signatures of past pathogen exposure could be identified by cataloging public T cell receptors. An early release covering just under 650 HLA-typed donors comprised about 300 gigabases of sequencing data and 65 million to 100 million unique TCR sequences. The number of donors typed differed by locus, with roughly 629-640 for A, B, C, DRB1 and DQB1, 522 for DQA1, under 610 for DPA1, and about 450 for DPB1. Donor age, sex, ethnicity and CMV serostatus were compiled alongside the repertoire data. Every discovery cohort repertoire had been produced on one sequencing platform. In a later analysis, previously published TCR beta repertoires from hundreds of donors were re-analyzed and high-resolution HLA genotyping was added so that TCR occurrence patterns could be studied. Genome-wide SNP genotypes for about 60% of the 666 donors were used in a later genetic analysis, which treated that subset as a discovery cohort. A separate validation cohort of roughly 130 different subjects was used in addition to the roughly 700-subject first cohort. To predict cytomegalovirus infection status, the study combined high-throughput TCR immunosequencing, statistical association of individual TCRs with disease status, and machine learning. Rather than drawing on any new phenotypic data, the later analysis identified candidate immune exposures from TCR beta sequences and the way those sequences occurred across donors. Of the 300 to 500 genotyped donors, over 80% were placed in the genetic ancestry cluster associated with self-reported Caucasian donors. The study used immunosequencing to profile the T cell repertoires of several hundred subjects and linked those repertoires to cytomegalovirus serostatus. On average, roughly 250,000 unique TCR beta nucleotide sequences were sequenced per donor among several hundred genotyped donors of the cohort, with about 19% of those sequences being non-productive. Class I and class II HLA loci were covered by the typing at four-digit resolution. Five DR-DQ haplotypes were treated as single units for association and clustering because of strong linkage in the cohort. The investigation overall reported the following: The sequencing pipeline was judged likely to have produced a cluster of highly shared sequence variants as a technical artifact. In vitro tests confirmed that three of the cytomegalovirus-associated TCR beta chains recognize cytomegalovirus antigens. In a later analysis, several top co-occurrence clusters were reported to appear linked to parvovirus B19, influenza, CMV and Epstein-Barr virus. The classifier was reported to diagnose cytomegalovirus status with high specificity and sensitivity in both the original and validation cohorts. In an earlier analysis of about 550 of the donors, most TCR beta V segments were observed in productive rearrangements about 87% or about 30% of the time, broadly matching IMGT annotations. Approximately 18 rarely observed V segments, including chromosome 9 orphons, were excluded from the earlier analysis of a few hundred of the donors because counts were too low. This cohort had only TCR beta chains sequenced, and the lack of alpha or paired-chain data limited which features could be detected. Linkage disequilibrium might explain the correlated functional status among segregating V segments, but an unknown experimental factor could not be excluded. In a later analysis, the rate of TCR association differed among HLA loci, with DRB1 alleles having the most associated TCRs and HLA-C alleles having the fewest. Most TCR sequences were seen in very few donors, while some public TCRs were found in many individuals. The only immune exposure information available for the cohort was CMV serostatus. Because HLA typing was unavailable for some donors at each locus, only the typed subset was used in association tests. The study listed approximately 150 TCR beta chains as associated with cytomegalovirus. A further reported finding was that TCR beta sequences accurately predicted the HLA-A and HLA-B alleles for most subjects in the first cohort. Most CMV-associated TCR beta chains appeared to be HLA-restricted in a later analysis, and the HLA associations seemed to be driven largely by CMV exposure. A later genetic analysis reported fewer N-insertions in productive TCRs among donors in an Asian-associated ancestry cluster than the approximately 700-donor mean. Compared with equally common non-associated chains, HLA-associated TCR beta chains in a later analysis were more clonally expanded and had lower generation probabilities. The 87-base-pair reads could not distinguish some IMGT-functional V segments, including TRBV6-2 and TRBV6-3, so those segments were excluded. Strong co-occurrence of HLA alleles, especially DR and DQ, made assigning TCR associations to individual alleles difficult. At a false discovery rate of 0.05, a later analysis linked roughly 17,000 TCR beta sequences to specific HLA alleles. According to the authors, the approach could potentially be generalized to other disease states and immunological phenotypes. In a later genetic analysis, a missense DCLRE1C variant was associated with V-gene and J-gene trimming of TCR beta chains, and the association was replicated in an independent cohort. Roughly uniform sequencing depth across donors was assumed in presence/absence analyses, although this assumption may not hold.

CDR1 and CDR2 are read off the germline V gene as MDHEN and SYDVKM. The CDR3, from cysteine to phenylalanine, totals 14 residues. Of all the DNA, just the CDR3 is kept, 42 bases in frame from base 1. Trimming takes 5 bases from V and 7 bases from J, and the germline ends sit 14 bases apart. The cohort was made up of approximately 670 healthy bone marrow donors. All cohort members were sampled while nominally healthy, although unrecorded immune exposures were likely present. The donor tested CMV seronegative, placing the donor among the 350 to 400 seronegative members of the cohort. Every donor gave a peripheral blood sample, and the peripheral blood mononuclear cells from that sample were used for TCR beta sequencing. Genomic DNA extraction from the blood cell samples was performed with the Qiagen DNeasy Blood Extraction Kit. To note about this clone: The antigen it binds to is not known. No per-base quality is available; no much larger clone lies one base away.

Preparation of the library involved the immunoSEQ multiplex PCR assay. A mixture of 60 forward primers for TCR Vbeta segments and 13 reverse primers for TCR Jbeta segments was used in the multiplex PCR. The CDR3 region of rearranged TCR beta genes was amplified from genomic DNA with a multiplex PCR assay. The Illumina HiSeq System was used to sequence the amplified TCR beta libraries as 87-base-pair reads. Regarding the original processing steps: In a later analysis, tens of millions of unique TCR beta chains were counted across the 650 to 700 repertoires, and around 10 million of these chains were shared by at least two donors. Raw reads were error-corrected and collapsed into unique sequences by a nearest-neighbor algorithm in which closely related sequences were merged to remove PCR and sequencing errors. Alignment of CDR3 sequences to IMGT reference sequences was used to assign V, D and J gene segments. For a sequence to be retained, at least a six-nucleotide match to both a V gene segment and a J gene segment was required. A rearrangement counted as productive if the CDR3 had no stop codons and remained in frame with V and J, and every other rearrangement counted as non-productive. Following IMGT convention, CDR3 was defined as the stretch from the second conserved V-encoded cysteine to the conserved J-encoded phenylalanine. The earlier analysis of about 530 of the donors excluded any sequence lacking an unambiguous match to a single V gene segment. An earlier analysis of 587 of the donors classified V segments as functional when productive rearrangements were above 56.7% and as segregating when the standard deviation between donors was above 5%. A statistical classification framework was developed to diagnose cytomegalovirus status using the catalog of TCR beta chain sequences. V and J gene assignment, in a later analysis, came from comparing TCR nucleotide sequences with IMGT/GENE-DB human TR gene sequences. A later analysis assigned CDR3 sequences and most-parsimonious VDJ recombination scenarios with the TCRdist pipeline. A later analysis defined each TCR beta chain by its CDR3 amino acid sequence plus V-gene family, and excluded reads lacking a unique V-gene family. As a way to deal with suspected cross-contamination and a sequencing artifact, a later analysis dropped roughly 620 nucleotide sequences that were highly shared and had low generation probability. A later analysis calculated a clonal expansion index for each public chain from normalized within-repertoire ranks of inferred template counts. In a later analysis, generation probabilities were computed using a VDJ recombination model fitted to out-of-frame rearrangements, and the results were checked against IGoR. A later analysis scored TCR-TCR, TCR-HLA and TCR-CMV co-occurrence with hypergeometric tests, applying a repertoire-size bias correction to TCR pairs. A later analysis estimated false discovery rates by permuting HLA or CMV assignments 20 times. In a later analysis, co-occurring TCRs were grouped using DBSCAN, with TCRdist sequence similarity added in when clustering inside HLA-allele-positive subsets. Repertoires with fewer than 30,000 or more than 120,000 public chains, plus five repertoires with anomalous nucleotide sharing, were excluded from co-occurrence clustering. TCRdb carries this immuneACCESS record with in-frame sequences only. Its versions omit some clonotypes, under half of them owing to an unresolved V gene in the studies checked, with the rest unexplained. V, J and clone size reflect that table, while D and trimming were determined from the DNA. Here the sample has about 110,000 clones; roughly 68% occur a single time. The ten top clones hold 2% to 2.5% of the sample.

The sequence derives from a woman in her twenties or thirties in good health and CMV-seronegative. Sequencing was done on a sample of PBMCs. The chain uses TRBV28 and TRBJ1-4; too little of a D gene remains to name it. The CDR3 protein: CASSPDGGGEKLFF. The nucleotides read TGTGCCAGCAGTCCAGACGGAGGTGGTGAAAAACTGTTTTTT. Joined to the reference TRBV28 and TRBJ1-4 proteins, this CDR3 gives the full variable domain: DVKVTQSSRYLVKRTGEKVFLECVQDMDHENMFWYRQDPGLGLRLIYFSYDVKMKEKGDIPEGYSVSREKKERFSLILESASTNQTSMYLCASSPDGGGEKLFFGSGTQLSVL.